The rows below give T cell receptor beta chains drawn from one sample of a study of shared clonotypes between healthy human individuals. Generated by immunoSEQ multiplex PCR, the TCRdb table keeps only in-frame clones and is missing some. In the table there are about 2.1 million clones, under 95% of which are singletons. Specimen: naive CD8+ T cells from PBMCs. Receptor source: a man younger than 35 in good health. Some clones in this sample may be carry-over from other donors' samples. The CDR3 runs from the conserved cysteine through the conserved F or W. The D gene is left open where the match is weak. Expanded clones get a size class; other rows say once, few or many, or leave the size out.

>-|TRBV9|TRBJ2-7|-
TGTGCCAGCAGCGTAGGTTACACCGCCTACGAGCAGTACTTC
CASSVGYTAYEQYF
>-|TRBV5-1|TRBJ2-7|-
TGCGCCAGCAGCTTGGAAGAGACAGGTCGTTACGAGCAGTACTTC
CASSLEETGRYEQYF
>-|TRBV5-8|TRBJ1-2|TRBD1
TGTGCCAGCAGGGGACAGGACTACCCCCTCTATGGCTACACCTTC
CASRGQDYPLYGYTF
>-|TRBV7-9|TRBJ2-7|TRBD1
TGTGCCAGCAGCTTAGGACAGGGGGCTTACGACGAGCAGTACTTC
CASSLGQGAYDEQYF
>-|TRBV28|TRBJ2-2|TRBD1
TGTGCCAGCAGCTCCGGGACAGGGGTCACCGGGGAGCTGTTTTTT
CASSSGTGVTGELFF
>-|TRBV25-1|TRBJ1-2|TRBD1
TGTGCCAGCAGTGAACCGGGACAGGGTTGGTATGGCTACACCTTC
CASSEPGQGWYGYTF
>-|TRBV29-1|TRBJ2-1|-
TGCAGCGTTGTAGGGGACAAAAATGAGCAGTTCTTC
CSVVGDKNEQFF
>-|TRBV9|TRBJ2-4|-
TGTGCCAGCAGCGTAGGGACAGCGAACATTCAGTACTTC
CASSVGTANIQYF
>once|TRBV7-6|TRBJ1-2|-
TGTGCCAGCAGCAGCGACGACACCACCTACGATGGCTACACCTTC
CASSSDDTTYDGYTF
>once|TRBV28|TRBJ2-7|TRBD2
TGTGCCAGCAGTTTATGGACTAGCGGTGGGTACGAGCAGTACTTC
CASSLWTSGGYEQYF
>-|TRBV27|TRBJ2-2|TRBD2
TGTGCCAGCAGTTTAGGACTAGCGGGAGCAAACACCGGGGAGCTGTTTTTT
CASSLGLAGANTGELFF
>-|TRBV4-3|TRBJ2-1|-
TGCGCCAGCAGCCAAGATACCGCCAGGGCCCACCTAAACAATGAGCAGTTCTTC
CASSQDTARAHLNNEQFF
>few|TRBV27|TRBJ1-5|-
TGTGCCAGCAGTCAGACAGGCAATCAGCCCCAGCATTTT
CASSQTGNQPQHF
>-|TRBV7-8|TRBJ2-3|-
TGTGCCAGCAGCTCCCGGGCAGGGAGAGCAGATACGCAGTATTTT
CASSSRAGRADTQYF
>-|TRBV6-6|TRBJ2-2|-
TGTGCCAGCAGTCCCCGGGGGACCGGGGAGCTGTTTTTT
CASSPRGTGELFF
>once|TRBV5-1|TRBJ2-3|TRBD1
TGCGCCAGCAGCTCCGGGACAGGGGCGAGGGATACGCAGTATTTT
CASSSGTGARDTQYF
>once|TRBV6-5|TRBJ2-7|TRBD2
TGTGCCAGCAGTTACTCGAGCGGGATGAGGTCCTACGAGCAGTACTTC
CASSYSSGMRSYEQYF
>-|TRBV4-1|TRBJ2-5|-
TGCGCCAGCAGCCAAGAAACGCAGCAAGAGACCCAGTACTTC
CASSQETQQETQYF